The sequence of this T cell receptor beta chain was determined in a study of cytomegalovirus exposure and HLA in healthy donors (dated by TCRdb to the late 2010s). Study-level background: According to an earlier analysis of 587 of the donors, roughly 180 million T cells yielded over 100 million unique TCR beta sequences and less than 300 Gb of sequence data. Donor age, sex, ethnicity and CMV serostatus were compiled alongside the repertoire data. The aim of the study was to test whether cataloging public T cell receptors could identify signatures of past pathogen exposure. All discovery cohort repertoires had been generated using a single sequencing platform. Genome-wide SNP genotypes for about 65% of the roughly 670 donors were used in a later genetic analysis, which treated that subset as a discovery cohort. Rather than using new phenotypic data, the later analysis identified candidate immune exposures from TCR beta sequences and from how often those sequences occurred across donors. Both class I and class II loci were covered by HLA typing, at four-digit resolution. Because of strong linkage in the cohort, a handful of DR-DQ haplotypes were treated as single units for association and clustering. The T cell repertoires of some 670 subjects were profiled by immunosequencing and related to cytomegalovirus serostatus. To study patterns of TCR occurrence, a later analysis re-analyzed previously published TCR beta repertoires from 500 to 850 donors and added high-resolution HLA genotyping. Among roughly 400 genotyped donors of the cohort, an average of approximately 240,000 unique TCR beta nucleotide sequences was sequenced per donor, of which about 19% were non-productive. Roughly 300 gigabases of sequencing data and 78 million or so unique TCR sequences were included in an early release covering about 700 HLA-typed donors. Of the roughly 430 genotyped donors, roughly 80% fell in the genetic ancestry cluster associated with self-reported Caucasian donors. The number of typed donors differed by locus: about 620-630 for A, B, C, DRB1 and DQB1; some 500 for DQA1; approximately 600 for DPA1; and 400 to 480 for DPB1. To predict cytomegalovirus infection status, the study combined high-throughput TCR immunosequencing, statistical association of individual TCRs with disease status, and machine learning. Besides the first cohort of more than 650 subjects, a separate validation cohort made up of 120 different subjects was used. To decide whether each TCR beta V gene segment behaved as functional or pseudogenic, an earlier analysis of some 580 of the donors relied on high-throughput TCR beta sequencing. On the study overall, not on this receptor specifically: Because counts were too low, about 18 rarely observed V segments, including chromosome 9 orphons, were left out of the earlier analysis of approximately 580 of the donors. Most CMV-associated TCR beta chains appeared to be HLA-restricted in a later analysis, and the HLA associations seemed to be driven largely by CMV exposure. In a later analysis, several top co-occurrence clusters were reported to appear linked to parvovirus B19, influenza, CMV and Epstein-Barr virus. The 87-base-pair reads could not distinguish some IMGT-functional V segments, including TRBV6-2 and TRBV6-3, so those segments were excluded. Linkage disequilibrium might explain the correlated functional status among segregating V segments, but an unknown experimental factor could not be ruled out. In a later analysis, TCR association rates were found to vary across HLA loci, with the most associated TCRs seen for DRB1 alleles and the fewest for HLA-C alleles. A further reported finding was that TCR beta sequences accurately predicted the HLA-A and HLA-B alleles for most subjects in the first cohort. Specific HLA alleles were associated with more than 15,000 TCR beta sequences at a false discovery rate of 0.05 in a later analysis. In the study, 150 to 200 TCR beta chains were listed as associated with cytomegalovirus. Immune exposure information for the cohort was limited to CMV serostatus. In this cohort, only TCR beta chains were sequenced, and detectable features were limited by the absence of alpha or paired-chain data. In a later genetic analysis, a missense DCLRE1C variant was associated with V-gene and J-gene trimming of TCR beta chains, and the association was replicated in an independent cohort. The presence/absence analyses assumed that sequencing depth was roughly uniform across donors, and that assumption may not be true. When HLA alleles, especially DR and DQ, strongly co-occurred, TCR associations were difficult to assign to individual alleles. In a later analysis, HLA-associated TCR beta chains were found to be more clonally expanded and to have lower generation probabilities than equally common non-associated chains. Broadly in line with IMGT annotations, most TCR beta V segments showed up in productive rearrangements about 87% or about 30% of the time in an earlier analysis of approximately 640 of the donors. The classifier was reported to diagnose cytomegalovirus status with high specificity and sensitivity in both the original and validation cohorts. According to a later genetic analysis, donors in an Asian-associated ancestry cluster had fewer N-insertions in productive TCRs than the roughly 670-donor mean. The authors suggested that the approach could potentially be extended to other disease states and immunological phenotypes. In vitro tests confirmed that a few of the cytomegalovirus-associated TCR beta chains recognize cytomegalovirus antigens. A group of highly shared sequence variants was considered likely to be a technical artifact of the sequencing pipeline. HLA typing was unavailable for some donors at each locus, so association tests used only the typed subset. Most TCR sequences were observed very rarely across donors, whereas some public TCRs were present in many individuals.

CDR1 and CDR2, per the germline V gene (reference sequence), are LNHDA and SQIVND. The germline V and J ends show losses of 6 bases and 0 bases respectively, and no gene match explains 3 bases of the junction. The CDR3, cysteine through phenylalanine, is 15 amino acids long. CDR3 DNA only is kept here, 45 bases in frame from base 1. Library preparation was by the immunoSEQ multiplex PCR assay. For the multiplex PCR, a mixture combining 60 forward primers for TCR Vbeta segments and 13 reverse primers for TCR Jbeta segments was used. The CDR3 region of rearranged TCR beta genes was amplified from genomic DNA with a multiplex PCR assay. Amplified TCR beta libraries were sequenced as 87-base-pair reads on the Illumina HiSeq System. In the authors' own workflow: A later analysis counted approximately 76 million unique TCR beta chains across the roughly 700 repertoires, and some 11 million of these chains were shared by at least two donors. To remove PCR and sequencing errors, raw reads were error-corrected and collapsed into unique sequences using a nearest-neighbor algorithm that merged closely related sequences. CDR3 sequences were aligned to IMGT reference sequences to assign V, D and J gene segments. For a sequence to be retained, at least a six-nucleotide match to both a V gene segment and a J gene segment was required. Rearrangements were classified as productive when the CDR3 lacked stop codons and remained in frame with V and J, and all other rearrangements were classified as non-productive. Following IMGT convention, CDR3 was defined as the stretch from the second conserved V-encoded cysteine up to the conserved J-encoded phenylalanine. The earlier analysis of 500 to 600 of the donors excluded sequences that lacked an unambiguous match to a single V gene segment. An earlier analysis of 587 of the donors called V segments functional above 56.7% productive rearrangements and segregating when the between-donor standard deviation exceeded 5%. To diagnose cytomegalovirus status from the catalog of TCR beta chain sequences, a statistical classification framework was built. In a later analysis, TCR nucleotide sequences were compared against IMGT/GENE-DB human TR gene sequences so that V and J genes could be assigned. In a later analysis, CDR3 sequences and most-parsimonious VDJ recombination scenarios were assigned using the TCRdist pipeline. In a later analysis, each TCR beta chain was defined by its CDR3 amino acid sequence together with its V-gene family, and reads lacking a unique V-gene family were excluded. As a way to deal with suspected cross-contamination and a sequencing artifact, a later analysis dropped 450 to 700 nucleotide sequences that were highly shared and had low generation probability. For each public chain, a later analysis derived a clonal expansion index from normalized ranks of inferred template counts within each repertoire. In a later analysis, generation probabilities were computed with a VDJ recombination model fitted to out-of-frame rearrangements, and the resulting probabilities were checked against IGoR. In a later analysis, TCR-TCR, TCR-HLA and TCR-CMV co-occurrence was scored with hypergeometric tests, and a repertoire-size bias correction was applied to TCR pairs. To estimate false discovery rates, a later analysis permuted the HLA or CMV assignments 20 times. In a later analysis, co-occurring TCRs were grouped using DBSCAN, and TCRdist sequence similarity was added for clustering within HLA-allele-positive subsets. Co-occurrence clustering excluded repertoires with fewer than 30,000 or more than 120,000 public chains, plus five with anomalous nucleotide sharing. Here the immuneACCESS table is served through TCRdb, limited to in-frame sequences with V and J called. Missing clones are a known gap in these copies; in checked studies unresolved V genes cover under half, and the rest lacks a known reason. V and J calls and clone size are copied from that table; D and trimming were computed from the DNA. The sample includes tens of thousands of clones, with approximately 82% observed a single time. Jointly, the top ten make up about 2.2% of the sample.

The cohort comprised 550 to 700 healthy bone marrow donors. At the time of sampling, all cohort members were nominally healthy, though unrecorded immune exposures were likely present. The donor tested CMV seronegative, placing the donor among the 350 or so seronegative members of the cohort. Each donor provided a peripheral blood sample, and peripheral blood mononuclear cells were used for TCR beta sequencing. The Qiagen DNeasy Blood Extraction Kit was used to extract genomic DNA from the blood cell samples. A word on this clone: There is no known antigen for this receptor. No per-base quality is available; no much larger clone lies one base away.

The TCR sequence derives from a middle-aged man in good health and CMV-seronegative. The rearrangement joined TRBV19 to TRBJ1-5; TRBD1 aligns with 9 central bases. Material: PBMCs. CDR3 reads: CASRDRGPSNQPQHF. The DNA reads TGTGCCAGTAGGGACAGGGGACCTAGCAATCAGCCCCAGCATTTT.